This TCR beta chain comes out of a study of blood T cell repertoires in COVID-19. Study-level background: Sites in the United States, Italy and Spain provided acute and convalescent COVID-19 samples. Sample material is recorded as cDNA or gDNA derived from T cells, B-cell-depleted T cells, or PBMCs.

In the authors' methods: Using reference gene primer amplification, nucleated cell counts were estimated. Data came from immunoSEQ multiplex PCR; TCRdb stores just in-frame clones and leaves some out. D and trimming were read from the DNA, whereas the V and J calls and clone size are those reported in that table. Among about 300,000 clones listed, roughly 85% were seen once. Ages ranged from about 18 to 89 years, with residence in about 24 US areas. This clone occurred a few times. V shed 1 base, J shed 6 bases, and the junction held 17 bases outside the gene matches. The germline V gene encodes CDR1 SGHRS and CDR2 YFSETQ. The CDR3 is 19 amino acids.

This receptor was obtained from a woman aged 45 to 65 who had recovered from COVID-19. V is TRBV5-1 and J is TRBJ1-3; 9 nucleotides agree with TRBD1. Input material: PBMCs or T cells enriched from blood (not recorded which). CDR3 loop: CASSLTGTGLSLGQNTIYF. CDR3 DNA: TGCGCCAGCAGCTTGACCGGGACAGGGCTCAGTCTAGGGCAAAACACCATATATTTT.